What follows are 15 T cell receptor beta chains derived from one specimen sequenced in a study of blood T cells in healthy people across ages. A second PCR of roughly 7 to 11 cycles used a sample-barcoded 5' primer and a J-beta primer mix. TCRdb reprocessed the 5' RACE reads via MiXCR and lists one record per CDR3 protein. The top ten hold under 5% of the sample, which has some 1,500,000 distinct CDR3 sequences, 40% to 45% seen once. Input material: blood. The receptor set was obtained from a woman between 18 and 30 years old in good health.

The rearrangement links TRBV2 to TRBJ2-1; D gene unclear. Germline V gene lookup returns CDR1 SNHLY and CDR2 FYNNEI. The CDR3 has 13 amino acids. The ends were cut back, 4 bases at V and 9 bases at J, with 13 bases in the middle. CDR3 nucleotides: TGTGCCAGCAGTGCCCGGGTTCAGAGTGAGCAGTTCTTC. This translates into CASSARVQSEQFF. The variable domain in full, with the rest retrieved from reference TRBV2 and TRBJ2-1, is EPEVTQTPSHQVTQMGQEVILRCVPISNHLYFYWYRQILGQKVEFLVSFYNNEISEKSEIFDDQFSVERPDGSNFTLKIRSTKLEDSAMYFCASSARVQSEQFFGPGTRLTVL.

The chain uses TRBV12-5 and TRBJ2-3; 7 nucleotides match TRBD1. The germline V gene encodes CDR1 LGHNT and CDR2 FRNRAP. The CDR3 has 15 amino acids. V lost 6 bases and J lost 2; bases outside the gene matches: 8. CDR3 DNA: TGTGCTAGTGGAATCGGGGACAGCCCCACAGATACGCAGTATTTT. Translated, it gives CASGIGDSPTDTQYF.

The gene calls are TRBV7-2 and TRBJ2-3, with D uncertain. V lost 3 bases and J 1 base, leaving 11 bases between the germline ends. The CDR3 has 15 amino acids. Germline V gives CDR1 SGHTA, CDR2 FQGNSA. CDR3 DNA sequence: TGTGCCAGCAGCTTCCAGTCCTCTCGCACAGATACGCAGTATTTT. It specifies CASSFQSSRTDTQYF.

This clonotype showed up just a few times. The chain combines TRBV20-1 with TRBJ2-3; D is unclear. Trimming shortened V by 0 bases and J by 3 bases, and 7 bases separated the two germline ends. The CDR3 has 13 amino acids. Germline assignment: CDR1 DFQATT and CDR2 SNEGSKA (reference sequence). Written as DNA, the CDR3 is TGCAGTGCTAGAGATCGCAGGACAGATACGCAGTATTTT. It is translated as CSARDRRTDTQYF.

In regard to this clonotype: This could be a read error, since a much larger clone is one nucleotide away. The chain is built from TRBV7-2 and TRBJ1-5; D remains ambiguous. The CDR3 is 16 amino acids. Germline loops: CDR1 SGHTA, CDR2 FQGNSA. DNA for the CDR3: TGTGCCGGCAGCTTAGAGTTGGCTTGGAGCAATCAGCCCCAGCATTTT. Residues: CAGSLELAWSNQPQHF. The variable domain in full, completed from reference TRBV7-2 and TRBJ1-5, reads GAGVSQSPSNKVTEKGKDVELRCDPISGHTALYWYRQSLGQGLEFLIYFQGNSAPDKSGLPSDRFSAERTGGSVSTLTIQRTQQEDSAVYLCAGSLELAWSNQPQHFGDGTRLSIL.

The gene calls are TRBV6-2 or TRBV6-3 and TRBJ1-4; D possibly corresponds to TRBD1 (5 bases). V lost 6 bases and J 7 bases, leaving 9 bases between the germline ends. The CDR3 is made up of 12 amino acids. CDR1 is MNHEY and CDR2 is SVGEGT in the germline V gene. This CDR3 reads CASSAGFEKLFF. CDR3 sequence (DNA): TGTGCCAGCAGCGCAGGGTTTGAAAAACTGTTTTTT.

The chain couples TRBV29-1 to TRBJ2-4, with D unresolved. The J call could be wrong; TRBJ2-7 is a better fit for the DNA end. CDR1 is SQVTM and CDR2 is ANQGSEA in the germline V gene. The CDR3 consists of 14 residues. CDR3 amino acids: CSVLRSEVPYEQYF. The CDR3 DNA is TGCAGCGTTTTAAGGAGTGAGGTACCCTACGAGCAGTACTTC.

This chain uses TRBV7-9 with TRBJ2-7, with unresolved D. In germline, CDR1 is SEHNR, CDR2 FQNEAQ (reference sequence). Trimming pared 1 base from V and 3 bases from J, leaving 10 bases between. CDR3 length equals 14 residues. CDR3 sequence reads: CASSLVNVHYEQYF. The CDR3 DNA reads TGTGCCAGCAGCTTAGTTAACGTGCACTACGAGCAGTACTTC.

This clonotype was found a few times. The V gene is TRBV6-5, the J gene TRBJ2-1; 12 nucleotides line up with TRBD2. The CDR3 runs 20 residues. Losses at the gene ends were 1 base for V and 1 base for J; bases not matched to a gene: 11. Germline V gene sequence: CDR1 MNHEY, CDR2 SVGAGI. DNA of the CDR3: TGTGCCAGCAGTTACTTAGGACTAGCGGGACAGGATGGGTCCTACAATGAGCAGTTCTTC. Protein: CASSYLGLAGQDGSYNEQFF.

The rearrangement joins TRBV5-1 to TRBJ2-5, with D perhaps TRBD2 (5 bases). The length of the CDR3 is 14 residues. The V end lost 1 base, the J end lost 5 bases, and 12 bases lay between the germline ends. Germline CDR1 and CDR2: SGHRS and YFSETQ. In nucleotides, the CDR3 is TGCGCCAGCAGCTTGTCGTCGCTAGCTGAGACCCAGTACTTC. The encoded protein is CASSLSSLAETQYF. The full variable domain, completed using reference TRBV5-1 and TRBJ2-5, is KAGVTQTPRYLIKTRGQQVTLSCSPISGHRSVSWYQQTPGQGLQFLFEYFSETQRNKGNFPGRFSGRQFSNSRSEMNVSTLELGDSALYLCASSLSSLAETQYFGPGTRLLVL.

The rearrangement uses TRBV2 and TRBJ1-5; no firm D call. CDR3 size: 14 residues. Germline V gene lookup returns CDR1 SNHLY and CDR2 FYNNEI. V lost 3 bases and J 4 bases, leaving 10 bases between the germline ends. The chain's CDR3 is CASSDPSANQPQHF. In DNA form, the CDR3 reads TGTGCCAGCAGTGATCCCTCGGCAAATCAGCCCCAGCATTTT.

CDR3 bases: TGTGCCAGCAGTTACTCGCTTAAGATTGAAGCTTTCTTT. The encoded protein is CASSYSLKIEAFF. The chain is built from TRBV6-5 and TRBJ1-1, with D unresolved. This CDR3 is 13 amino acids long. V was cut by 0 bases and J by 7 bases, with 9 bases left in between. The germline V gene has CDR1 MNHEY and CDR2 SVGAGI.

This clonotype was counted many times. The chain recombines TRBV4-1 with TRBJ2-7; D uncertain. The germline V and J ends were trimmed by 1 base and 0 bases, with 4 bases remaining between them. CDR3 length: 13 residues. The V gene's germline CDR1 is MGHRA and CDR2 YSYEKL. The CDR3 spells CASSQVSSYEQYF. The CDR3 nucleotides read TGCGCCAGCAGCCAAGTCAGCTCCTACGAGCAGTACTTC.

This rearrangement joins TRBV7-8 to TRBJ1-4; tentatively, D is TRBD1 (5 bases). This CDR3 has 16 residues. The germline V and J ends were trimmed by 4 bases and 0 bases, with 12 bases remaining between them. Germline V CDR1 and CDR2: SGHVS, FQNEAQ. The CDR3 reads CASSSRTPATNEKLFF. CDR3 bases: TGTGCCAGCAGCTCTCGGACACCTGCAACTAATGAAAAACTGTTTTTT.

This clonotype was detected only a few times. The rearrangement joins TRBV12-3 or TRBV12-4 to TRBJ2-4; 7 bases agree with TRBD1. With 2 bases clipped from V and 3 bases from J, the junction kept 7 bases outside the gene matches. The CDR3 is 16 residues long. This chain's CDR3 is CASSLRVTGLKNIQYF. Written as DNA, the CDR3 is TGTGCCAGCAGTTTACGGGTGACAGGGCTCAAAAACATTCAGTACTTC.